The next 12 T cell receptor beta chains were all read from a single sample in a study of T cell responses to AZD1222 COVID-19 vaccine. Generated by immunoSEQ multiplex PCR, the TCRdb table keeps only in-frame clones and is missing some. Here the sample spans about 120,000 clones, roughly 90% being singletons. Here the sequenced sample was peripheral blood, taken 28 days after the second AZD1222 dose. The receptor source for this set is an adult who received the AZD1222 COVID-19 vaccine.

DNA of the CDR3: TGTGCCAGCAGCTTGGGGGGGCATGGAAATTCACCCCTCCACTTT. The encoded protein is CASSLGGHGNSPLHF. The J gene is TRBJ1-6, the V gene TRBV6-6, with D possibly TRBD1 on 6 matching bases. The CDR3 length is 15 residues. Trimming removed 6 bases from V and 7 bases from J, with 16 bases in between. Per the germline V gene, CDR1 is MNHNY and CDR2 is SVGAGI (reference sequence).

The V call is TRBV27, the J call TRBJ1-2; 9 bases map to TRBD1. Germline V gives CDR1 MNHEY, CDR2 SMNVEV (reference sequence). The trim removed 2 bases at V and 5 bases at J, leaving 3 bases unmatched. The CDR3 extends over 14 amino acids. This CDR3 is CASSLRTGAYGYTF. The CDR3 region has the DNA TGTGCCAGCAGTTTAAGGACAGGGGCGTATGGCTACACCTTC.

This clone appeared a few times. The chain has TRBV18 and TRBJ1-1; possible D gene TRBD1, 5 bases. The V gene's germline CDR1 is KGHSH and CDR2 LQKENI. This CDR3 is built from 14 residues. V lost 1 base to trimming and J lost 0 bases, with 6 bases between them. The CDR3 reads CASSPQGLNTEAFF. CDR3 coding DNA: TGTGCCAGCTCACCACAGGGACTGAACACTGAAGCTTTCTTT.

The gene calls are TRBV2 and TRBJ1-2; D gene ambiguous. V gave up 7 bases and J gave up 8 bases, with 8 bases separating them. This CDR3 has 10 amino acids. Germline-derived CDR1 and CDR2 are SNHLY and FYNNEI. The chain's CDR3 is CASMTLGYTF. The CDR3 DNA reads as TGTGCCAGCATGACCCTGGGCTACACCTTC.

The V call is TRBV12-3 or TRBV12-4, the J call TRBJ1-2; tentative D call: TRBD1 (5 bases). The germline V and J ends were trimmed by 7 bases and 5 bases, with 14 bases remaining between them. This CDR3 has 13 amino acids. The CDR3 region is CASTSQGPYGYTF. For the CDR3, the DNA is TGTGCCAGCACCTCTCAGGGTCCATATGGCTACACCTTC.

J is TRBJ2-7 and V is TRBV28, with D uncertain. V was shortened by 2 bases and J by 3 bases, with 14 bases between the two germline ends. The germline V gene has CDR1 MDHEN and CDR2 SYDVKM. The CDR3 loop spans 15 amino acids. The DNA of the CDR3 is TGTGCCAGCAGTTTACCCCTAGGGCTGGACTACGAGCAGTACTTC. Amino acids: CASSLPLGLDYEQYF. Drawing the rest from reference TRBV28 and TRBJ2-7, the complete variable domain is DVKVTQSSRYLVKRTGEKVFLECVQDMDHENMFWYRQDPGLGLRLIYFSYDVKMKEKGDIPEGYSVSREKKERFSLILESASTNQTSMYLCASSLPLGLDYEQYFGPGTRLTVT.

The chain combines TRBV9 with TRBJ1-4, with D possibly being TRBD1 (5 bases). The length of the CDR3 is 14 residues. Germline V CDR1 and CDR2: SGDLS, YYNGEE. Trimming shortened V by 2 bases and J by 6 bases, and 11 bases separated the two germline ends. CDR3 region: CASSVGAMDEKLFF. The DNA for the CDR3 is TGTGCCAGCAGCGTTGGGGCTATGGATGAAAAACTGTTTTTT.

The chain carries TRBV6-2 or TRBV6-3 and TRBJ2-1; D is perhaps TRBD1 or TRBD2 (5 bases each). Germline V CDR1 and CDR2: MNHEY, SVGEGT. The CDR3 covers 15 residues. Trimming took 0 bases from V and 10 from J, leaving 16 bases between them. The CDR3 sequence is CASSYSTGTFGEQFF. For the CDR3, the DNA is TGTGCCAGCAGTTACTCGACCGGGACCTTCGGAGAGCAGTTCTTC.

This chain links TRBV10-3 with TRBJ1-5, with D possibly matching TRBD1 (5 bases). The CDR3 runs to 13 residues. Trimming left V 11 bases short and J 5 bases short, with 16 bases between. The germline gives CDR1 ENHRY, CDR2 SYGVKD. The CDR3, as DNA: TGTGCCGCCCAGAGTGCACAGGATCAGCCCCAGCATTTT. It specifies CAAQSAQDQPQHF.

The CDR3 DNA sequence: TGTGCCAGCAGCTTGGACGGCCTATATAATTCACCCCTCCACTTT. The encoded protein is CASSLDGLYNSPLHF. The rearrangement joins TRBV7-3 to TRBJ1-6; D gene ambiguous. With 3 bases removed from V and 4 bases from J, the gap between germline ends came to 10 bases. This CDR3 has 15 residues. Per germline, CDR1 SGHTA and CDR2 FQGTGA.

V and J are TRBV3-1 (or the pseudogene TRBV3-2) and TRBJ2-5; 9 nucleotides match TRBD2. Germline CDR1 is LGHDT and CDR2 is YNNKEL (reference sequence). J gave up 2 bases and V 1 base, and 8 bases lay outside the gene matches. This CDR3 contains 17 residues. The CDR3 spells CASSQGRGLAGQETQYF. The DNA of the CDR3 is TGTGCCAGCAGCCAAGGTCGCGGGCTAGCGGGGCAAGAGACCCAGTACTTC.

The sample holds a few counts of this clone. The genes are TRBV15 and TRBJ2-7; 10 bases fit TRBD1. Germline values: CDR1 LNHNV, CDR2 YYDKDF (reference sequence). V was pared by 8 bases and J by 3 bases, with 7 bases of the junction left unmatched. The CDR3 loop spans 14 amino acids. The CDR3 DNA reads TGTGCCACCGGAAGGGGGACAGGGGACTACGAGCAGTACTTC. Translated, it gives CATGRGTGDYEQYF.